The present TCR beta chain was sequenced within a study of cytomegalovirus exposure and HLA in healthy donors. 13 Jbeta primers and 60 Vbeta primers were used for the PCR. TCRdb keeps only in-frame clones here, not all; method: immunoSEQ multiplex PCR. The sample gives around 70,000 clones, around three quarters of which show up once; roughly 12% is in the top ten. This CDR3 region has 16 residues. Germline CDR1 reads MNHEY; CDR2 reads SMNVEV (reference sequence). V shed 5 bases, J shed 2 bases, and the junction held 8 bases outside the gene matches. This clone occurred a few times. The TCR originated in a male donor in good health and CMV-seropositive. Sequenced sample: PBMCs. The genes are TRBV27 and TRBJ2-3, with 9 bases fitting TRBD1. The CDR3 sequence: CASSHLGTGSTDTQYF. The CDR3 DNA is TGTGCCAGCAGTCACTTAGGGACAGGGTCCACAGATACGCAGTATTTT.